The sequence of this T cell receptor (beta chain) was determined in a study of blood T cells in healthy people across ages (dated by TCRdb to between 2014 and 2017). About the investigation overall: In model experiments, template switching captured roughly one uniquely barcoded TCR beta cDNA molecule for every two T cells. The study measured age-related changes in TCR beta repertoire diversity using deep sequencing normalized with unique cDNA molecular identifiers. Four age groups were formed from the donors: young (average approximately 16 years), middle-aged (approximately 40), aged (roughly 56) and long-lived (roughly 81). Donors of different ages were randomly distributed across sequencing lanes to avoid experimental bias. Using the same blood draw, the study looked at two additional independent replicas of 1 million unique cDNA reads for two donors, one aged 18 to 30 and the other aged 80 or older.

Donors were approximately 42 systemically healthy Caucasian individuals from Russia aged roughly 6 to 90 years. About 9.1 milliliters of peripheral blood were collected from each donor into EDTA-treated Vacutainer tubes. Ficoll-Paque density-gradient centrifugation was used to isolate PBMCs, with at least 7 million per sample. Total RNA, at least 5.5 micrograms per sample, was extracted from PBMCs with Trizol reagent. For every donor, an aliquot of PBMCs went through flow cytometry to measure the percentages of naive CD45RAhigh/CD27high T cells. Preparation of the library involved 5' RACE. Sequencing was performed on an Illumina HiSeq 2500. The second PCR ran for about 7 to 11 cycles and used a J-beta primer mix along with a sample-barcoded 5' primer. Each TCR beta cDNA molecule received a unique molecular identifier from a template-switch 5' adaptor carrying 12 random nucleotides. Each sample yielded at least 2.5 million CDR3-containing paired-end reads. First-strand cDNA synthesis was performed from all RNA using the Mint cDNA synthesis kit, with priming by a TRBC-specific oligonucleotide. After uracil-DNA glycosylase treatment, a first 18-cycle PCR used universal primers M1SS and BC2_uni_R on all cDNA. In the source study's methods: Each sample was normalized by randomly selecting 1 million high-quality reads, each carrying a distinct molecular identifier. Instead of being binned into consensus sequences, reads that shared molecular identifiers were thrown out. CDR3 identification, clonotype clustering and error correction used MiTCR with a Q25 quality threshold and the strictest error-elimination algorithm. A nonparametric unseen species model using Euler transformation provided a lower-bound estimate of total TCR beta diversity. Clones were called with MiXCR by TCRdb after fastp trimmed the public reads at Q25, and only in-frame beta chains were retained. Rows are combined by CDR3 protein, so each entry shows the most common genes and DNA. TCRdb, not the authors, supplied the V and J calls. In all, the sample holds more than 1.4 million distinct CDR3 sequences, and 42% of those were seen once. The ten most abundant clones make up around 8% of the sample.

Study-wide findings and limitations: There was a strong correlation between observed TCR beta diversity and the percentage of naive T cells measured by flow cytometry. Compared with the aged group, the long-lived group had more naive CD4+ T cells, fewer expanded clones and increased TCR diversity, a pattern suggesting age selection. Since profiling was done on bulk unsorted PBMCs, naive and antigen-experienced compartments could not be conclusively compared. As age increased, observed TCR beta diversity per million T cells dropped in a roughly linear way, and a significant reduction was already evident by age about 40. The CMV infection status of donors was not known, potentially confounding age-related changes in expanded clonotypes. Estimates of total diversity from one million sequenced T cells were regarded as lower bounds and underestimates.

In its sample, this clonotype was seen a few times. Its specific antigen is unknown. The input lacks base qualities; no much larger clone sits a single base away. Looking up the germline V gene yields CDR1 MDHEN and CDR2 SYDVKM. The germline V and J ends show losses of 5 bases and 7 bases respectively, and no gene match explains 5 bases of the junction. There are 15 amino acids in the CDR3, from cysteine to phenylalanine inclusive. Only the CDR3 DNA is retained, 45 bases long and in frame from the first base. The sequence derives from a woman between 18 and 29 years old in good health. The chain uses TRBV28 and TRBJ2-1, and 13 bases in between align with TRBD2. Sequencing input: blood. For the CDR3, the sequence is CASSPGTSGMNEQFF. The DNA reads TGTGCCAGCAGTCCCGGGACTAGCGGGATGAATGAGCAGTTCTTC.